This T cell receptor beta chain comes out of a study of blood T cell repertoires in COVID-19. CDR1 is SNHLY, CDR2 FYNNEI, per germline. The junction had 2 bases not matched to a gene; V was cut back by 3 bases and J by 7 bases. The CDR3 covers 13 residues. The repertoire was sequenced with immunoSEQ multiplex PCR; TCRdb's copy has only in-frame clones and lacks some. The sample lists roughly 240,000 clones, less than 90% occurring once. The chain uses TRBV2 and TRBJ1-5, with 8 bases fitting TRBD1. Specimen: peripheral blood. The receptor was isolated from a man aged 60-69 years who had recovered from COVID-19. The CDR3 spells CASSDQGAQPQHF. The CDR3 DNA sequence: TGTGCCAGCAGTGATCAGGGGGCCCAGCCCCAGCATTTT.